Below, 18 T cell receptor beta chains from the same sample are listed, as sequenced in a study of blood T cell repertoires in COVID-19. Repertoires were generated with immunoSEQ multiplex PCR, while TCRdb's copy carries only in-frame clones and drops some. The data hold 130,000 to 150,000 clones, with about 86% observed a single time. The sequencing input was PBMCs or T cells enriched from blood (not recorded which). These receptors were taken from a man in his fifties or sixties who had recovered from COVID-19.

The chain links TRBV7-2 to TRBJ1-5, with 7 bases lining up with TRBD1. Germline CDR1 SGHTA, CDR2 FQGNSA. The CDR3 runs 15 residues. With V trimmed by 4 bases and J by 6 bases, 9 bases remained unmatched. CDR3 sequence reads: CASSSDGTVIQPQHF. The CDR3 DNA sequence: TGTGCCAGCAGCTCCGACGGGACAGTTATTCAGCCCCAGCATTTT.

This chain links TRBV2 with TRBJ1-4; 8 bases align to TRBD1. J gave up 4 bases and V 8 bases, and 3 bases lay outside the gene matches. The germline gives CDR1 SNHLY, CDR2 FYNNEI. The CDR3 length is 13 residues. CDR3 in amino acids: CASGGQDNEKLFF. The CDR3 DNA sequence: TGTGCCAGCGGGGGACAGGATAATGAAAAACTGTTTTTT.

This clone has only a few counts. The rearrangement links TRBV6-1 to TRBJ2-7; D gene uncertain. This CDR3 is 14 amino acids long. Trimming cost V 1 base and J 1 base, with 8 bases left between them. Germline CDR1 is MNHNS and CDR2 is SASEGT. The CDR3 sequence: CASSEEVESYEQYF. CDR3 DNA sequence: TGTGCCAGCAGTGAAGAGGTGGAGTCCTACGAGCAGTACTTC.

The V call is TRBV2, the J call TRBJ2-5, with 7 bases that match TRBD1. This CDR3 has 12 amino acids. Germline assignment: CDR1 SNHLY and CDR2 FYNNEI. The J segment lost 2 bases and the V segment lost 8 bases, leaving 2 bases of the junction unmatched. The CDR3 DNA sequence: TGTGCCAGCCTGGGACAGCAAGAGACCCAGTACTTC. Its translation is CASLGQQETQYF.

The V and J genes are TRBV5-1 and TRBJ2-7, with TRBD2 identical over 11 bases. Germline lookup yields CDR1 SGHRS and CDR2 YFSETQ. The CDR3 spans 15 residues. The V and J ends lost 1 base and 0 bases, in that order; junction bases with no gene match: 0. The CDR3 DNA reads TGCGCCAGCAGCTTGCTAGCGGGGGGCTCCTACGAGCAGTACTTC. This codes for CASSLLAGGSYEQYF. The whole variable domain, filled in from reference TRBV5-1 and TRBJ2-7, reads KAGVTQTPRYLIKTRGQQVTLSCSPISGHRSVSWYQQTPGQGLQFLFEYFSETQRNKGNFPGRFSGRQFSNSRSEMNVSTLELGDSALYLCASSLLAGGSYEQYFGPGTRLTVT.

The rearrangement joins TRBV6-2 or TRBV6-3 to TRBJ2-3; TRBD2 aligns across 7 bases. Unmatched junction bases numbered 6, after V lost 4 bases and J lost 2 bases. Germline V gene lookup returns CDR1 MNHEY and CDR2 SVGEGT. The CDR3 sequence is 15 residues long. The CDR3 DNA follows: TGTGCCAGCAGTTCAAAGCGGGGAGTCACAGATACGCAGTATTTT. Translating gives CASSSKRGVTDTQYF.

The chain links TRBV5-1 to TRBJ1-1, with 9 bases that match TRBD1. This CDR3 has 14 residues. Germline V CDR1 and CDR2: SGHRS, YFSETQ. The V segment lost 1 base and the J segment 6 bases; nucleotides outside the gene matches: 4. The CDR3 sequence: CASSLRDRVSEAFF. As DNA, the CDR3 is TGCGCCAGCAGCTTGCGGGACAGGGTCTCTGAAGCTTTCTTT.

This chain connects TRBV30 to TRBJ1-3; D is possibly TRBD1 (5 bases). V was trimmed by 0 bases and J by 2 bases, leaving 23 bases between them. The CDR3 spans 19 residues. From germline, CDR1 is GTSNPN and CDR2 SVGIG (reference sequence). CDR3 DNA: TGTGCCTGGAGTGTATACCCCCCCAGATACAGGCAAGCTGGAAACACCATATATTTT. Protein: CAWSVYPPRYRQAGNTIYF.

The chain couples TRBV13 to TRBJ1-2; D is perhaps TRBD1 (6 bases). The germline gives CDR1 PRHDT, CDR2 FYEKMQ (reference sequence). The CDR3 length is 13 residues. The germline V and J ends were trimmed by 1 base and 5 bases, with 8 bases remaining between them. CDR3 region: CASSLDRVYGYTF. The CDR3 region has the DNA TGTGCCAGCAGCTTAGACAGGGTATATGGCTACACCTTC.

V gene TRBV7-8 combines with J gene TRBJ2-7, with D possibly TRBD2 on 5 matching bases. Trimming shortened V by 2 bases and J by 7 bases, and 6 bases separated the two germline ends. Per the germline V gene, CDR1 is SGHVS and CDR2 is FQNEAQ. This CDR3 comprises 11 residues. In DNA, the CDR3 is TGTGCCAGCAGCTTAAGAGGGGAGCAGTACTTC. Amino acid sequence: CASSLRGEQYF.

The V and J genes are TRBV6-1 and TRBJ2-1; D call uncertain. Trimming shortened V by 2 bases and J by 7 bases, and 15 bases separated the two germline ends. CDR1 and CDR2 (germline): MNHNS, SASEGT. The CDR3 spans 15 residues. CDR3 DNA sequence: TGTGCCAGCAGTGAAAGGCGGTCGCACGGGAATGAGCAGTTCTTC. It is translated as CASSERRSHGNEQFF.

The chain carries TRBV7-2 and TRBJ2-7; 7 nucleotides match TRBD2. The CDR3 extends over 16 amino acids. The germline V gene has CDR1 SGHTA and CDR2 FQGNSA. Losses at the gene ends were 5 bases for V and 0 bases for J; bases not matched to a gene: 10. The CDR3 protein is CASSPFQAGSSYEQYF. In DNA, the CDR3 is TGTGCCAGCAGCCCTTTCCAAGCGGGGAGCTCCTACGAGCAGTACTTC.

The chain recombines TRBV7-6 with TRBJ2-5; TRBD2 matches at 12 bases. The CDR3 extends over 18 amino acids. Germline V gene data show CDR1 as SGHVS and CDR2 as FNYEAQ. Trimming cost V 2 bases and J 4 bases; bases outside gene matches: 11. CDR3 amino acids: CASSLRPGGLAGGETQYF. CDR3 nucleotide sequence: TGTGCCAGCAGCTTAAGACCAGGGGGACTAGCGGGTGGAGAGACCCAGTACTTC. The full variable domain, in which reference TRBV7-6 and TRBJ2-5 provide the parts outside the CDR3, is GAGVSQSPRYKVTKRGQDVALRCDPISGHVSLYWYRQALGQGPEFLTYFNYEAQQDKSGLPNDRFSAERPEGSISTLTIQRTEQRDSAMYRCASSLRPGGLAGGETQYFGPGTRLLVL.

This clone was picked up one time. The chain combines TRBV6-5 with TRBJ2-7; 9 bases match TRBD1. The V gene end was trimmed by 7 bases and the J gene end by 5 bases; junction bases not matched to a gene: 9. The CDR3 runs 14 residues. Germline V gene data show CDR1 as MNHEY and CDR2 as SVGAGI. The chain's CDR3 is CASNPGQGGNEQYF. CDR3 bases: TGTGCCAGCAACCCGGGACAGGGAGGGAACGAGCAGTACTTC.

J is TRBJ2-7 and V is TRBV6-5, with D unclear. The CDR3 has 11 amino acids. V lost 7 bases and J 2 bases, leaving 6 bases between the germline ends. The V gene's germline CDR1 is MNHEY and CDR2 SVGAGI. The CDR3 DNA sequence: TGTGCCAGCACCTCAGCCTACGAGCAGTACTTC. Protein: CASTSAYEQYF.

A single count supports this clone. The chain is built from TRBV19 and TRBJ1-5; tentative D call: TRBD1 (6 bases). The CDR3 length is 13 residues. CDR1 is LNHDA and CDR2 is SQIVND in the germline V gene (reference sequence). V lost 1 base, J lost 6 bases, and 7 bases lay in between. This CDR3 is CASSIGTVQPQHF. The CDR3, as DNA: TGTGCCAGTAGTATAGGGACAGTTCAGCCCCAGCATTTT.

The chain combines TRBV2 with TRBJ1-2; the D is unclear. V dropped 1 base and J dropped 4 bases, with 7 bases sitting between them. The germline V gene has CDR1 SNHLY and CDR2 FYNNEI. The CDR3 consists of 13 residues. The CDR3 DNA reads TGTGCCAGCAGTGAAGTCTCGGTCTATGGCTACACCTTC. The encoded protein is CASSEVSVYGYTF.

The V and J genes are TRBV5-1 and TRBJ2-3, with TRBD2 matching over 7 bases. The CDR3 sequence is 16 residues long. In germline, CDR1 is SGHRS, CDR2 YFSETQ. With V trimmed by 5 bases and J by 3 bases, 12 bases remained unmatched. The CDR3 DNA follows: TGCGCCAGCAGGGCCGGGACTATAGGATCTACAGATACGCAGTATTTT. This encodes CASRAGTIGSTDTQYF.